Listed below are T cell receptor beta chains from one sample, sequenced in a study of blood T cells in healthy people across ages. MiXCR, applied by TCRdb to the 5' RACE reads, yields one record per CDR3 protein. The sample has about 1.7 million distinct CDR3 sequences, approximately 30% seen once; the top ten hold 7.7%. Sequenced input: blood. Every receptor here comes from a woman aged 25-40 years in good health. The CDR3 runs from the conserved cysteine through the conserved F or W. A D gene is named only where the DNA matches it firmly. Clone size, where shown, is once, few, many, or a class for clones that have expanded.

v_call	d_call	clone_size	j_call	cdr3_nt	cdr3_aa
TRBV7-9	NA	few	TRBJ1-2	TGTGCCAGCAGTTTCTTTCGAGGGGTCGCCAACTATGGCTACACCTTC	CASSFFRGVANYGYTF
TRBV20-1	NA	NA	TRBJ1-6	TGCAGTGCTGGAATTCCGGGACGGGATGATTCACCCCTCCACTTT	CSAGIPGRDDSPLHF
TRBV18	NA	NA	TRBJ2-5	TGTGCCAGCTCACCGTATAAAGAGACCCAGTACTTC	CASSPYKETQYF
TRBV2	NA	few	TRBJ2-7	TGTGCCAGCAGTGTTGAGGGGGGCAATTACAATGAGCAGTACTTC	CASSVEGGNYNEQYF
TRBV12-3/TRBV12-4	NA	NA	TRBJ1-2	TGTGCCAGCAGGCTTTCCGGCGCGACGAGGAATGGCTACACCTTC	CASRLSGATRNGYTF
TRBV20-1	TRBD1	NA	TRBJ1-5	TGCAGTGCTGCCGACAGGGGCATAGGGCCCCAGCATTTT	CSAADRGIGPQHF
TRBV7-9	NA	many	TRBJ2-7	TGTGCCAGCAGCTCCCAAGGGATTCACGAGCAGTACTTC	CASSSQGIHEQYF
TRBV7-6	TRBD1	NA	TRBJ2-5	TGTGCCAGCACCGTTGGGACAGGGGCATGGGAGACCCAGTACTTC	CASTVGTGAWETQYF
TRBV5-6	TRBD1	once	TRBJ1-5	TGTGCCAGCAGCTTAGGACAGGCCCAGCCCCAGCATTTT	CASSLGQAQPQHF
TRBV19	TRBD1	NA	TRBJ2-3	TGTGCCAGTAGTGTTTGGGACAGGGACGTTTCAGATACGCAGTATTTT	CASSVWDRDVSDTQYF
TRBV4-1	NA	NA	TRBJ2-3	TGCGCCAGCAGCCAAGCGGAGGGTTTGGGCACAGATACGCAGTATTTT	CASSQAEGLGTDTQYF
TRBV5-1	NA	NA	TRBJ1-4	TGCGCCAGCTCGGGTGGAGAAAAACTGTTTTTT	CASSGGEKLFF
TRBV18	NA	NA	TRBJ2-5	TGTGCCAGCTCACCATGGGGCGCGGAGACCCAGTACTTC	CASSPWGAETQYF
TRBV15	TRBD2	few	TRBJ2-1	TGTGCCACCAGCAGACGGACTAGCGGGGAACCCTCCTACAATGAGCAGTTCTTC	CATSRRTSGEPSYNEQFF
TRBV5-4	NA	few	TRBJ2-1	TGTGCCAGCAGCTTTTCTAGCTCGTCCGATGAGCAGTTCTTC	CASSFSSSSDEQFF
TRBV15	NA	many	TRBJ2-7	TGTGCCACCAGCAGGGGTGTGGGACCTTACGAGCAGTACTTC	CATSRGVGPYEQYF
TRBV24-1	TRBD2	few	TRBJ2-1	TGTGCCACCAGTGATGGGACTAGCGGGAGGATCCATGAGCAGTTCTTC	CATSDGTSGRIHEQFF
TRBV5-1	NA	few	TRBJ2-1	TGCGCCAGCAACTTGGACATTGGGTCCAATGAGCAGTTCTTC	CASNLDIGSNEQFF
TRBV6-5	NA	NA	TRBJ1-2	TGTGCCAGCAGGCCTGACGGGGGAATGTCTAACTATGGCTACACCTTC	CASRPDGGMSNYGYTF
TRBV5-1	TRBD1	NA	TRBJ1-6	TGCGCCAGCAGCTTGGGACAGGGGTTTTCACCCCTCCACTTT	CASSLGQGFSPLHF
TRBV12-3/TRBV12-4	NA	few	TRBJ2-5	TGTGCCAGCAGGAGGGCGGAGGAGACCCAGTACTTC	CASRRAEETQYF
TRBV12-3/TRBV12-4	NA	NA	TRBJ2-3	TGTGCCAGCAGTATATCCCAGGTAGATACGCAGTATTTT	CASSISQVDTQYF
TRBV20-1	NA	few	TRBJ2-7	TGCAGTGCCCCGACCCACTACGAGCAGTACTTC	CSAPTHYEQYF
TRBV5-1	NA	many	TRBJ2-2	TGTGCCAGCAGCTTAACGGATACCGGGGAGCTGTTTTTT	CASSLTDTGELFF
TRBV29-1	TRBD1	NA	TRBJ2-7	TGCAGCGTTATCGGGACAGGGGCCACCTACGAGCAGTACTTC	CSVIGTGATYEQYF
TRBV5-1	NA	NA	TRBJ2-7	TGCGCCAGCAGCAGACTAGGTGCGGCAAGCTCCTACGAGCAGTACTTC	CASSRLGAASSYEQYF
TRBV7-9	NA	NA	TRBJ1-1	TGTGCCAGCAGCTTAGGCCAGATGAGCACTGAAGCTTTCTTT	CASSLGQMSTEAFF
TRBV5-1	TRBD1	NA	TRBJ1-1	TGCGCCACCCGGACAGGAAAGAACACTGAAGCTTTCTTT	CATRTGKNTEAFF
TRBV3-1	NA	few	TRBJ1-6	TGTGCCAGCAGCCCAGCACACCTTAATTCACCCCTCCACTTT	CASSPAHLNSPLHF
TRBV5-1	NA	NA	TRBJ2-5	TGCGCCAGCAGCTTGGGATCAGAAGGAGGGGGCCAAGAGACCCAGTACTTC	CASSLGSEGGGQETQYF
TRBV6-5	TRBD2	NA	TRBJ2-2	TGTGCCAGCAGTTACTCGAGTATTACTAGCGGGAACACCGGGGAGCTGTTTTTT	CASSYSSITSGNTGELFF
TRBV7-2	NA	once	TRBJ2-4	TGTGCCAGCAGCAACCAGGGTTCCCTATATCCCAATGAGCAGTACTTC	CASSNQGSLYPNEQYF
TRBV5-5	TRBD2	NA	TRBJ2-1	TGTGCCAGCAGCTTATCTCGGCTAGCGGGAGGGAGCTCCTACAATGAGCAGTTCTTC	CASSLSRLAGGSSYNEQFF
TRBV5-1	TRBD2	few	TRBJ2-1	TGCGCCAGCAGCGCCTCCGGGACTACCTCTTACAATGAGCAGTTCTTC	CASSASGTTSYNEQFF
TRBV18	NA	NA	TRBJ2-7	TGTGCCAGCTCACGGGGAGACATTTACGAGCAGTACTTC	CASSRGDIYEQYF
TRBV28	NA	NA	TRBJ1-2	TGTGCCAGCAGCCTTCCCGTAGGGTATGGCTACACCTTC	CASSLPVGYGYTF
TRBV7-2	NA	NA	TRBJ2-3	TGTGCCAGCAGCTCCGCGACTGGAGGAGATACGCAGTATTTT	CASSSATGGDTQYF
TRBV12-3/TRBV12-4	NA	few	TRBJ1-6	TGTGCCAGCAGTTGGCCTCAATCACCCCTCCACTTT	CASSWPQSPLHF
TRBV4-1	NA	many	TRBJ2-7	TGCGCCAGCAGCCAAGGGGACGGAGGATCCTACGAGCAGTACTTC	CASSQGDGGSYEQYF
TRBV7-9	NA	NA	TRBJ2-1	TGTGCCAGCAGCCTCATCCACGGGGTGAATGAGCAGTTCTTC	CASSLIHGVNEQFF